What follows are 27 T cell receptor beta chains derived from one specimen sequenced in a study of control samples from healthy donors and cancer patients. Profiling relied on immunoSEQ multiplex PCR, and the TCRdb table lists in-frame clones only, not all of them. Seen here are 100,000 to 150,000 clones, about 91% observed once, and the top ten hold around 7.9%. Sequencing used blood. These receptors all stem from a man between 18 and 35 years old in good health.

This chain joins TRBV4-1 and TRBJ1-2; D gene unclear. CDR1 is MGHRA, CDR2 YSYEKL, per germline. V dropped 0 bases and J dropped 7 bases, with 15 bases sitting between them. This CDR3 contains 15 residues. CDR3 amino acids: CASSQDMDRTAGYTF. The CDR3 DNA reads as TGCGCCAGCAGCCAAGATATGGACCGAACCGCTGGCTACACCTTC.

The CDR3 DNA sequence: TGTGCCAGCAGTGACGGGACTAGCGGGGGGGCCCACAATGAGCAGTTCTTC. This sequence encodes CASSDGTSGGAHNEQFF. This chain uses TRBV6-4 with TRBJ2-1; TRBD2 matches at 16 bases. Per germline, CDR1 MRHNA and CDR2 SNTAGT. The ends lost 2 bases at V and 5 bases at J; junction bases unmatched: 3. The CDR3 has 17 residues.

This sequence joins TRBV11-1 and TRBJ1-1; possibly TRBD1 for D (5 bases). Germline CDR1 reads SGHAT; CDR2 reads FQDESV (reference sequence). The ends were cut back, 4 bases at V and 4 bases at J, with 13 bases in the middle. There are 14 residues in the CDR3. The CDR3 coding sequence is TGTGCCAGCAGCTCAAGTACAGGAGGCACTGAAGCTTTCTTT. Amino acids: CASSSSTGGTEAFF.

The V gene is TRBV10-2, the J gene TRBJ1-1; tentatively, D is TRBD1 (6 bases). This CDR3 is built from 11 residues. Looked up from germline, CDR1 is WSHSY and CDR2 is SAAADI. V was cut by 8 bases and J by 4 bases, with 8 bases left in between. The CDR3 loop is CASQQGTEAFF. The CDR3 coding sequence is TGCGCCAGCCAACAGGGCACTGAAGCTTTCTTT.

The chain couples TRBV2 to TRBJ2-7; 7 nucleotides match TRBD2. CDR3 length: 15 residues. V dropped 0 bases and J dropped 2; count of bases not matched to a gene: 4. The germline gives CDR1 SNHLY, CDR2 FYNNEI. CDR3 DNA sequence: TGTGCCAGCAGTGAAGCGCTTGGGGGGGCCTACGAGCAGTACTTC. Translation: CASSEALGGAYEQYF.

This sequence joins TRBV3-1 (or the pseudogene TRBV3-2) and TRBJ2-1; D might be TRBD1 or TRBD2, each matching 5 bases. The CDR3 is 14 residues long. Germline V CDR1 and CDR2: LGHDT, YNNKEL (reference sequence). V gave up 5 bases and J gave up 8 bases, with 16 bases separating them. CDR3 coding DNA: TGTGCCAGCAGCGAGGGGCGGCGAGGGGATGAGCAGTTCTTC. This sequence encodes CASSEGRRGDEQFF.

The V call is TRBV19, the J call TRBJ1-5; 8 bases line up with TRBD1. V trimming: 1 base; J trimming: 4 bases; junction bases outside the gene matches: 9. The CDR3 has 17 amino acids. The germline CDR1 and CDR2 sequences are LNHDA and SQIVND (reference sequence). The CDR3 is CASSIVGAGGLNQPQHF. The CDR3 nucleotides are TGTGCCAGTAGTATAGTAGGAGCAGGGGGCTTGAATCAGCCCCAGCATTTT.

The V gene is TRBV30, the J gene TRBJ1-2, with 7 bases fitting TRBD1. The CDR3 length is 13 residues. J lost 4 bases, V lost 5 bases, and 7 bases had no gene match. CDR1 and CDR2 (germline): GTSNPN, SVGIG (reference sequence). This CDR3 is CAWGQDGSYGYTF. CDR3 sequence (DNA): TGTGCCTGGGGACAGGACGGATCCTATGGCTACACCTTC.

The V gene is TRBV6-6, the J gene TRBJ2-7, with D possibly TRBD1 on 6 matching bases. This CDR3 has 14 amino acids. The V end was cut by 6 bases, the J end by 1 base, with 13 bases between. Per the germline V gene, CDR1 is MNHNY and CDR2 is SVGAGI (reference sequence). CDR3 coding DNA: TGTGCCAGCAGCCCCGAGGGGGTTTCCTACGAGCAGTACTTC. As protein: CASSPEGVSYEQYF.

This clone was found once. The chain employs TRBV6-2 or TRBV6-3 and TRBJ2-5; no firm D call. The germline V gene encodes CDR1 MNHEY and CDR2 SVGEGT. This CDR3 spans 14 amino acids. Trimming removed 2 bases at V and 5 bases at J, with 12 bases between. The CDR3 DNA reads as TGTGCCAGCAGTTACCGGCAACGACGGGAGACCCAGTACTTC. It yields the protein CASSYRQRRETQYF.

This clone appeared a single time. The chain has TRBV27 and TRBJ2-3, with TRBD1 matching over 11 bases. Germline-derived CDR1 and CDR2 are MNHEY and SMNVEV (reference sequence). The CDR3 covers 14 residues. V was pared by 2 bases and J by 7 bases, with 2 bases of the junction left unmatched. CDR3 DNA: TGTGCCAGCAGTTTAAGGGACAGGGGGAATACGCAGTATTTT. It encodes CASSLRDRGNTQYF.

This clone is a singleton in its sample. The J gene is TRBJ1-6, the V gene TRBV4-2; TRBD1 is a possible D gene (6 bases). The CDR3 has 14 amino acids. Germline CDR1 reads LGHNA; CDR2 reads YNFKEQ. V gave up 2 bases and J gave up 11 bases, with 13 bases separating them. In nucleotides, the CDR3 is TGTGCCAGCAGCCAACAGGGGCTGGTGACACCCCTCCACTTT. Protein product: CASSQQGLVTPLHF.

This rearrangement joins TRBV19 to TRBJ2-3; a possible D gene is TRBD1 (6 bases). Germline V lookup: CDR1 LNHDA, CDR2 SQIVND (reference sequence). The CDR3 contains 13 residues. V was trimmed by 8 bases and J by 6 bases, leaving 15 bases between them. The CDR3 here is CASHGAGADTQYF. CDR3 DNA: TGTGCCAGTCATGGGGCAGGGGCGGATACGCAGTATTTT. The full variable domain, completed using reference TRBV19 and TRBJ2-3, is DGGITQSPKYLFRKEGQNVTLSCEQNLNHDAMYWYRQDPGQGLRLIYYSQIVNDFQKGDIAEGYSVSREKKESFPLTVTSAQKNPTAFYLCASHGAGADTQYFGPGTRLTVL.

The V gene is TRBV5-6, the J gene TRBJ2-3; D is uncertain. The CDR3 loop spans 12 amino acids. Trimming removed 1 base at V and 7 bases at J, with 7 bases between. Germline loops: CDR1 SGHDT, CDR2 YYEEEE. The CDR3 coding sequence is TGTGCCAGCAGCTTGTTATCTTATACGCAGTATTTT. Translating it yields CASSLLSYTQYF.

The chain is built from TRBV7-9 and TRBJ1-6; D is unresolved. Germline CDR1 SEHNR, CDR2 FQNEAQ (reference sequence). Deletions cut 2 bases from V and 4 bases from J, with 9 bases between. The CDR3 totals 15 residues. CDR3 coding DNA: TGTGCCAGCAGCTTATATAGTGAATATAATTCACCCCTCCACTTT. Encoded protein: CASSLYSEYNSPLHF.

This chain uses TRBV20-1 with TRBJ1-4, with TRBD1 as a possible D gene (6 bases). Looked up from germline, CDR1 is DFQATT and CDR2 is SNEGSKA (reference sequence). The length of the CDR3 is 13 residues. Trimming cost V 4 bases and J 3 bases, with 9 bases left between them. The CDR3 DNA is TGCAGTGCTACTGAGGGGGCTAATGAAAAACTGTTTTTT. It specifies CSATEGANEKLFF.

V is TRBV11-2 and J is TRBJ1-3; D remains unclear. The CDR3 loop spans 11 amino acids. Germline V gene lookup returns CDR1 SGHAT and CDR2 FQNNGV. Trimming shortened V by 1 base and J by 5 bases, and 0 bases separated the two germline ends. CDR3 loop: CASSLGNTIYF. In DNA, the CDR3 is TGTGCCAGCAGCTTAGGAAACACCATATATTTT.

The chain combines TRBV28 with TRBJ1-1; possible D gene TRBD1, 6 bases. With 2 bases removed from V and 1 base from J, the gap between germline ends came to 11 bases. In germline, CDR1 is MDHEN, CDR2 SYDVKM. The CDR3 has 15 residues. The CDR3 region has the DNA TGTGCCAGCAGTTTACCGGGACAACGGAACACTGAAGCTTTCTTT. This encodes CASSLPGQRNTEAFF. The variable domain in full, with the rest retrieved from reference TRBV28 and TRBJ1-1, is DVKVTQSSRYLVKRTGEKVFLECVQDMDHENMFWYRQDPGLGLRLIYFSYDVKMKEKGDIPEGYSVSREKKERFSLILESASTNQTSMYLCASSLPGQRNTEAFFGQGTRLTVV.

The chain links TRBV10-2 to TRBJ2-3; 9 nucleotides agree with TRBD2. This CDR3 has 14 residues. Germline trimming cut 6 bases from V and 4 bases from J; bases unmatched to any gene: 5. The germline V gene has CDR1 WSHSY and CDR2 SAAADI. The CDR3 region has the DNA TGCGCCAGCAGCCTAGCGGGGTCGCCAGATACGCAGTATTTT. Its translation is CASSLAGSPDTQYF.

The rearrangement uses TRBV18 and TRBJ2-1; D may correspond to TRBD1 or TRBD2 (7 bases each). Germline V lookup: CDR1 KGHSH, CDR2 LQKENI. This CDR3 has 14 residues. V was shortened by 0 bases and J by 10 bases, with 13 bases between the two germline ends. Written as DNA, the CDR3 is TGTGCCAGCTCACCACCTTCCAGGGGGGGCGAGCAGTTCTTC. Its translation is CASSPPSRGGEQFF.

The chain couples TRBV18 to TRBJ1-2; maybe TRBD1 (6 bases). Trimming took 2 bases from V and 8 from J, leaving 15 bases between them. The CDR3 sequence is 14 residues long. Germline V CDR1 and CDR2: KGHSH, LQKENI. The CDR3 region has the DNA TGTGCCAGCTCACCAGACGGGGGGCGGAAGGGCTACACCTTC. As protein: CASSPDGGRKGYTF.

This clone is deemed medium-sized. The genes are TRBV11-2 and TRBJ1-6, with unresolved D. This CDR3 is 14 amino acids long. CDR1 is SGHAT, CDR2 FQNNGV, per germline. V dropped 3 bases and J dropped 0 bases, with 3 bases sitting between them. Here the CDR3 reads CASSFNSYNSPLHF. The DNA of the CDR3 is TGTGCCAGCAGCTTTAACTCCTATAATTCACCCCTCCACTTT.

This clone has only one observation. This chain connects TRBV9 to TRBJ2-1; 9 bases map to TRBD2. CDR1 is SGDLS and CDR2 is YYNGEE in the germline V gene. J lost 8 bases, V lost 7 bases, and 13 bases had no gene match. CDR3 length: 15 residues. CDR3 in amino acids: CASSLWAGGLDEQFF. DNA for the CDR3: TGTGCCAGCTCGCTCTGGGCGGGGGGGCTTGATGAGCAGTTCTTC.

This clone was recorded once. The CDR3 DNA follows: TGTGCCAGCAGCGGAATCGGGACAGGGGTTAACTATAATTCACCCCTCCACTTT. This encodes CASSGIGTGVNYNSPLHF. This chain links TRBV9 with TRBJ1-6, with TRBD1 matching 10 bases. The germline V gene has CDR1 SGDLS and CDR2 YYNGEE. The CDR3 consists of 18 residues. V dropped 3 bases and J dropped 3; count of bases not matched to a gene: 9.

The J gene is TRBJ1-4, the V gene TRBV19, with a weak D call TRBD1 (6 bases). The CDR3 sequence is 16 residues long. The germline CDR1 and CDR2 sequences are LNHDA and SQIVND (reference sequence). V shed 7 bases and J shed 0 bases, with 15 bases lying between them. The CDR3 region has the DNA TGTGCCAGTAACCAGGGGAGGTTTGCAACTAATGAAAAACTGTTTTTT. The encoded protein is CASNQGRFATNEKLFF.

The chain couples TRBV19 to TRBJ1-5; D call uncertain. Germline loops: CDR1 LNHDA, CDR2 SQIVND (reference sequence). This CDR3 is built from 15 residues. The V and J ends lost 1 base and 2 bases respectively, with 9 bases between them. The CDR3 spells CASSIAQARNQPQHF. The CDR3 DNA is TGTGCCAGTAGTATAGCCCAGGCCCGCAATCAGCCCCAGCATTTT.

This clone came up once. The rearrangement joins TRBV9 to TRBJ2-1; 11 positions match TRBD2. The V gene's germline CDR1 is SGDLS and CDR2 YYNGEE. There are 15 residues in the CDR3. Trimming removed 3 bases from V and 7 bases from J; junction bases left unmatched: 6. Here the CDR3 reads CASSAASGGRNEQFF. The CDR3 bases are TGTGCCAGCAGCGCCGCTAGCGGGGGGCGGAATGAGCAGTTCTTC.